This TCR beta chain was retrieved from a study of T-cell reconstitution after alpha-beta-depleted transplantation in children. Findings and limits, study-wide: From newly produced T cells came most of the T-cell counts and diversity one year after transplant. Several hundred expanded graft clones reportedly gave rise to the alpha-beta T cells present about two months after transplant. Surviving thymic progenitors and recipient T cells were the source of high TCRbeta diversity at day 60 in some patients.

With respect to this clonotype: Its antigen is undetermined.

There are 15 residues in the CDR3. Looked up from germline, CDR1 is DFQATT and CDR2 is SNEGSKA (reference sequence). V was clipped by 6 bases and J by 6 bases, with 21 bases between them. Unique molecular identifiers were built into the TCRbeta library. One entry per CDR3 protein results from TCRdb running MiXCR on the PCR reads. The data contain 250,000 or so distinct CDR3 sequences, around 7.5% of them singletons. The sequence came from a male patient aged 10 to 17 who had a stem cell transplant for acute lymphoblastic leukemia, so the T cells may come from the graft donor. Source: PBMCs, mostly from graft donor cells, taken 180 days after TCRalphabeta/CD19-depleted stem cell transplant. V is TRBV20-1 and J is TRBJ1-5, with D possibly being TRBD1 (5 bases). CDR3 DNA sequence: TGCAGTGCCAGGGTAGGAGGGACGGGGAGTCAGCCCCAGCATTTT. Its translation: CSARVGGTGSQPQHF.